This T cell receptor (beta chain) is from a study of shared clonotypes between healthy human individuals. Using immunoSEQ multiplex PCR, the repertoire was profiled, and TCRdb retains in-frame clones only, with some absent. The sample lists about 2.3 million clones, about 90% occurring once. General study points: Lower generation probabilities were found for non-shared clonotypes than for those shared by all four donors.

As to this clone: The antigen is unknown.

The clonotype comes from a young man in good health. Some clones in this sample may be carry-over from other donors' samples. The sequenced sample was naive CD4+ T cells from PBMCs. Regarding subset: CD45RA+ positively selected.

The CDR3 DNA follows: TGTGCCACCAGCAGAGCTACAGGGGGCCCCTACGAGCAGTACTTC. Its translation is CATSRATGGPYEQYF. The chain carries TRBV15 and TRBJ2-7; 9 positions match TRBD1. Germline V gene data show CDR1 as LNHNV and CDR2 as YYDKDF (reference sequence). This CDR3 is 15 amino acids long. The V gene end was trimmed by 1 base and the J gene end by 2 bases; junction bases not matched to a gene: 3.